The 12 T cell receptor beta chains in this list originate from one sample, sequenced in a study of blood T cell repertoires in COVID-19. Some clones are missing from TCRdb's copy, which holds only in-frame ones; the method was immunoSEQ multiplex PCR. The sample has 85,000 to 90,000 clones; about 82% are singletons. What was sequenced was peripheral blood. These TCRs come from a human donor in a cohort sampled during active COVID-19.

This clone was detected only once. This chain joins TRBV28 and TRBJ1-1; a weak D match, TRBD1 (5 bases). Per the germline V gene, CDR1 is MDHEN and CDR2 is SYDVKM. Between the trimmed V and J ends, which lost 4 bases and 1 base, there was a span of 13 bases. The CDR3 is made up of 15 amino acids. The CDR3 region is CASSSDVTANTEAFF. CDR3 nucleotides: TGTGCCAGCAGTTCGGATGTGACAGCGAACACTGAAGCTTTCTTT.

CDR3 bases: TGTGCCAGCGCGGGGTCTAGCGGAGTCTACAATGAGCAGTTCTTC. Amino acid sequence: CASAGSSGVYNEQFF. The chain is built from TRBV9 and TRBJ2-1, with TRBD2 matching 7 bases. Germline CDR1 reads SGDLS; CDR2 reads YYNGEE. Germline trimming cut 7 bases from V and 3 bases from J; bases unmatched to any gene: 10. The CDR3 covers 15 residues. Together with reference TRBV9 and TRBJ2-1, the CDR3 gives the full variable domain: DSGVTQTPKHLITATGQRVTLRCSPRSGDLSVYWYQQSLDQGLQFLIQYYNGEERAKGNILERFSAQQFPDLHSELNLSSLELGDSALYFCASAGSSGVYNEQFFGPGTRLTVL.

J is TRBJ1-2 and V is TRBV6-6; 7 nucleotides agree with TRBD1. The CDR3 sequence is 14 residues long. The junction had 8 bases not matched to a gene; V was cut back by 6 bases and J by 4 bases. Germline-derived CDR1 and CDR2 are MNHNY and SVGAGI (reference sequence). CDR3 protein: CASRTQGVVYGYTF. CDR3 nucleotides: TGTGCCAGCAGAACCCAGGGGGTAGTCTATGGCTACACCTTC.

J is TRBJ1-5 and V is TRBV19; 9 positions match TRBD1. The CDR3 is 14 residues long. V shed 7 bases and J 8 bases; nucleotides not matched to a gene: 9. The germline CDR1 and CDR2 sequences are LNHDA and SQIVND (reference sequence). The CDR3 sequence: CASKDGQGRKPQHF. In nucleotides, the CDR3 is TGTGCCAGTAAAGACGGACAGGGGAGAAAGCCCCAGCATTTT.

This clone was seen many times. The chain combines TRBV10-1 with TRBJ1-5; 7 bases match TRBD1. Trimming took 5 bases from V and 4 from J; bases not matched to a gene: 2. Per the germline V gene, CDR1 is WNHNN and CDR2 is SYGVQD (reference sequence). The CDR3 extends over 13 amino acids. The chain's CDR3 is CASSKQGNQPQHF. CDR3 nucleotides: TGCGCCAGCAGTAAACAGGGGAATCAGCCCCAGCATTTT.

This chain connects TRBV19 to TRBJ2-5; 9 bases align to TRBD2. The V and J ends lost 5 bases and 4 bases, in that order; junction bases with no gene match: 8. Germline CDR1 LNHDA, CDR2 SQIVND (reference sequence). This CDR3 region has 15 residues. CDR3 residues: CASSPNLSGRETQYF. In nucleotides, the CDR3 is TGTGCCAGTAGTCCTAACCTTAGCGGGAGAGAGACCCAGTACTTC.

The rearrangement joins TRBV7-9 to TRBJ2-7; 7 nucleotides line up with TRBD1. Germline V gene lookup returns CDR1 SEHNR and CDR2 FQNEAQ (reference sequence). The V segment lost 5 bases and the J segment 0 bases; nucleotides outside the gene matches: 10. The CDR3 extends over 16 amino acids. The CDR3 region has the DNA TGTGCCAGCAGCCCTAACAGGGGTTTCCGCTCCTACGAGCAGTACTTC. It encodes CASSPNRGFRSYEQYF.

This clone was recorded only once. The chain combines TRBV27 with TRBJ1-6, with 8 positions matching TRBD1. The junction had 10 bases not matched to a gene; V was cut back by 5 bases and J by 7 bases. The CDR3 covers 16 residues. CDR1 and CDR2 from the germline V gene are MNHEY and SMNVEV (reference sequence). The CDR3 is CASSQDRANHNSPLHF. The CDR3 DNA reads as TGTGCCAGCAGTCAGGACAGGGCCAACCACAATTCACCCCTCCACTTT.

This chain uses TRBV24-1 with TRBJ1-2, with 7 nucleotides matching TRBD1. CDR3 size: 15 residues. Per the germline V gene, CDR1 is KGHDR and CDR2 is SFDVKD. V gave up 3 bases and J gave up 7 bases; unmatched junction bases: 10. CDR3 protein: CATSDEQGPTTGYTF. The DNA for the CDR3 is TGTGCCACCAGTGATGAACAGGGGCCAACCACTGGCTACACCTTC.

This chain uses TRBV5-1 with TRBJ2-1; D gene uncertain. V was cut by 4 bases and J by 1 base, with 12 bases left in between. The CDR3 extends over 15 amino acids. Germline V gene sequence: CDR1 SGHRS, CDR2 YFSETQ. This CDR3 is CASSPYSISYNEQFF. The CDR3 DNA reads as TGCGCCAGCAGCCCCTATAGTATTTCCTACAATGAGCAGTTCTTC. Filled out from reference TRBV5-1 and TRBJ2-1, the complete variable domain reads KAGVTQTPRYLIKTRGQQVTLSCSPISGHRSVSWYQQTPGQGLQFLFEYFSETQRNKGNFPGRFSGRQFSNSRSEMNVSTLELGDSALYLCASSPYSISYNEQFFGPGTRLTVL.

This chain connects TRBV6-5 to TRBJ2-7; TRBD2 aligns across 11 bases. The V and J ends lost 6 bases and 4 bases, in that order; junction bases with no gene match: 2. CDR1 is MNHEY, CDR2 SVGAGI, per germline. The CDR3 is 13 residues long. CDR3 protein: CASSRLAGYEQYF. The DNA for the CDR3 is TGTGCCAGCAGCAGACTAGCGGGGTACGAGCAGTACTTC.

This chain joins TRBV29-1 and TRBJ2-3, with 7 bases aligning to TRBD2. CDR1 and CDR2 (germline): SQVTM, ANQGSEA. The CDR3 runs 16 residues. V shed 8 bases and J 1 base; nucleotides not matched to a gene: 15. The CDR3 sequence is CSLEGGRGGGTDTQYF. Here the CDR3 DNA reads TGCAGCCTGGAGGGCGGGAGAGGAGGAGGCACAGATACGCAGTATTTT.